The 13 T cell receptor beta chains listed next were all sequenced from one sample in a study of T cell repertoires in aging, cancer and after chemotherapy. A mixed TRB-A/B primer pool amplified rearranged TRB by multiplex touch-down PCR. TCRdb used MiXCR to reprocess the multiplex PCR reads, holding one entry per CDR3 protein. Of 720 or so distinct CDR3 sequences listed, 20% to 25% are singletons. Amplification of TCR beta used genomic DNA extracted from peripheral blood. Input material: blood. The receptors come from a human donor with a blood cancer.

This clonotype was recorded a few times. The V gene is TRBV20-1, the J gene TRBJ1-1; possible D gene TRBD1, 5 bases. The CDR3 totals 13 residues. Trimming pared 1 base from V and 0 bases from J, leaving 6 bases between. Germline loops: CDR1 DFQATT, CDR2 SNEGSKA (reference sequence). The CDR3 here is CSARAGLNTEAFF. The DNA of the CDR3 is TGCAGTGCTAGAGCGGGGCTGAACACTGAAGCTTTCTTT.

This clonotype ranks as large. V usage is TRBV30 and J usage is TRBJ1-3; D possibly corresponds to TRBD1 (6 bases). Trimming shortened V by 8 bases and J by 1 base, and 18 bases separated the two germline ends. The CDR3 consists of 15 residues. The germline V gene has CDR1 GTSNPN and CDR2 SVGIG (reference sequence). CDR3 residues: CAGTTGAFSGNTIYF. In nucleotides, the CDR3 is TGTGCCGGAACGACAGGTGCTTTTTCTGGAAACACCATATATTTT.

The sample holds many counts of this clonotype. The J gene is TRBJ2-5, the V gene TRBV2; a possible D gene is TRBD2 (6 bases). The V end was cut by 4 bases, the J end by 2 bases, with 14 bases between. Germline V gene sequence: CDR1 SNHLY, CDR2 FYNNEI. CDR3 length: 15 residues. This CDR3 is CASSASSVRQETQYF. DNA of the CDR3: TGTGCCAGCAGTGCGTCTAGCGTTAGACAAGAGACCCAGTACTTC.

Judged by abundance, this clonotype is large. V gene TRBV19 combines with J gene TRBJ1-6, with TRBD1 as a possible D gene (5 bases). The CDR3 consists of 14 residues. The germline V and J ends were trimmed by 4 bases and 7 bases, with 11 bases remaining between them. The V gene's germline CDR1 is LNHDA and CDR2 SQIVND (reference sequence). The CDR3 DNA follows: TGTGCCAGTAGTACCAGGGTGGGCAATTCACCCCTCCACTTT. It is translated as CASSTRVGNSPLHF.

V is TRBV29-1 and J is TRBJ2-7, with 10 bases that match TRBD1. The CDR3 is 14 amino acids. The V gene's germline CDR1 is SQVTM and CDR2 ANQGSEA. With V trimmed by 6 bases and J by 4 bases, 9 bases remained unmatched. The CDR3 region has the DNA TGCAGCGTAGCTCGGACAGGGGGTGTTTACGAGCAGTACTTC. This translates into CSVARTGGVYEQYF.

This clonotype is large (0.1 to 1%) in the sample. The chain has TRBV12-3 or TRBV12-4 and TRBJ1-3, with D tentatively TRBD1 (6 bases). V was cut by 7 bases and J by 0 bases, with 13 bases left in between. This CDR3 has 15 amino acids. DNA for the CDR3: TGTGCCAGCAAAAGGGGGGGAATCTCTGGAAACACCATATATTTT. Its protein product is CASKRGGISGNTIYF.

This chain joins TRBV4-1 and TRBJ1-1; D is undetermined. In germline, CDR1 is MGHRA, CDR2 YSYEKL. V was pared by 1 base and J by 4 bases, with 19 bases between. There are 17 residues in the CDR3. CDR3 bases: TGCGCCAGCAGCCAAGTGGTCTCAGGTGGGGTAGTCACTGAAGCTTTCTTT. This encodes CASSQVVSGGVVTEAFF.

The V gene is TRBV9, the J gene TRBJ1-4; D unclear. The length of the CDR3 is 15 residues. V lost 1 base and J lost 0, with 7 bases in between. Germline V lookup: CDR1 SGDLS, CDR2 YYNGEE. The CDR3 region has the DNA TGTGCCAGCAGCGTATCGGCTTCAACTAATGAAAAACTGTTTTTT. Its protein product is CASSVSASTNEKLFF.

Judged by abundance, this clonotype is large. The V gene is TRBV6-4, the J gene TRBJ2-2; a possible D gene is TRBD2 (5 bases). Trimming stripped 2 bases from V and 3 bases from J, with 10 bases between. The CDR3 consists of 15 residues. Germline lookup yields CDR1 MRHNA and CDR2 SNTAGT. CDR3 sequence reads: CASSDRERDTGELFF. The CDR3 DNA reads as TGTGCCAGCAGTGACAGGGAGAGGGACACCGGGGAGCTGTTTTTT.

By sample fraction, this clonotype is medium-sized. The chain combines TRBV24-1 with TRBJ2-2; 10 nucleotides match TRBD1. CDR3 length: 15 residues. V was clipped by 7 bases and J by 3 bases; unmatched bases: 4. Germline V CDR1 and CDR2: KGHDR, SFDVKD. The CDR3 loop is CATRTGTGDTGELFF. The CDR3 DNA is TGTGCCACCAGGACCGGGACAGGGGACACCGGGGAGCTGTTTTTT.

By sample share, this clonotype is medium-sized (0.01 to 0.1%). The chain carries TRBV4-2 and TRBJ1-2; D remains ambiguous. The germline V and J ends were trimmed by 3 bases and 2 bases, with 7 bases remaining between them. In germline, CDR1 is LGHNA, CDR2 YNFKEQ. This CDR3 contains 13 residues. The CDR3 reads CASSHPGNYGYTF. The CDR3 DNA follows: TGTGCCAGCAGCCATCCTGGAAACTATGGCTACACCTTC.

This clonotype has a handful of counts. The chain has TRBV6-5 and TRBJ2-5, with TRBD2 identical over 9 bases. CDR3 length: 18 amino acids. Unmatched junction bases numbered 18, after V lost 5 bases and J lost 5 bases. Germline values: CDR1 MNHEY, CDR2 SVGAGI. CDR3 nucleotide sequence: TGTGCCAGCAGTCCCCCATGGGGGGGCGGGGGGGCTGGTGAGACCCAGTACTTC. Encoded protein: CASSPPWGGGGAGETQYF.

By share, this clonotype counts as hyperexpanded (1% or more). The gene calls are TRBV11-3 and TRBJ2-2, with a weak D call TRBD2 (6 bases). The CDR3 spans 15 residues. The germline V gene has CDR1 SGHNT and CDR2 YENEEA. Between the trimmed V and J ends, which lost 1 base and 6 bases, there was a span of 12 bases. DNA of the CDR3: TGTGCCAGCAGCTTAGCAGAGTGGGAGGCCGGGGAGCTGTTTTTT. Its translation is CASSLAEWEAGELFF.